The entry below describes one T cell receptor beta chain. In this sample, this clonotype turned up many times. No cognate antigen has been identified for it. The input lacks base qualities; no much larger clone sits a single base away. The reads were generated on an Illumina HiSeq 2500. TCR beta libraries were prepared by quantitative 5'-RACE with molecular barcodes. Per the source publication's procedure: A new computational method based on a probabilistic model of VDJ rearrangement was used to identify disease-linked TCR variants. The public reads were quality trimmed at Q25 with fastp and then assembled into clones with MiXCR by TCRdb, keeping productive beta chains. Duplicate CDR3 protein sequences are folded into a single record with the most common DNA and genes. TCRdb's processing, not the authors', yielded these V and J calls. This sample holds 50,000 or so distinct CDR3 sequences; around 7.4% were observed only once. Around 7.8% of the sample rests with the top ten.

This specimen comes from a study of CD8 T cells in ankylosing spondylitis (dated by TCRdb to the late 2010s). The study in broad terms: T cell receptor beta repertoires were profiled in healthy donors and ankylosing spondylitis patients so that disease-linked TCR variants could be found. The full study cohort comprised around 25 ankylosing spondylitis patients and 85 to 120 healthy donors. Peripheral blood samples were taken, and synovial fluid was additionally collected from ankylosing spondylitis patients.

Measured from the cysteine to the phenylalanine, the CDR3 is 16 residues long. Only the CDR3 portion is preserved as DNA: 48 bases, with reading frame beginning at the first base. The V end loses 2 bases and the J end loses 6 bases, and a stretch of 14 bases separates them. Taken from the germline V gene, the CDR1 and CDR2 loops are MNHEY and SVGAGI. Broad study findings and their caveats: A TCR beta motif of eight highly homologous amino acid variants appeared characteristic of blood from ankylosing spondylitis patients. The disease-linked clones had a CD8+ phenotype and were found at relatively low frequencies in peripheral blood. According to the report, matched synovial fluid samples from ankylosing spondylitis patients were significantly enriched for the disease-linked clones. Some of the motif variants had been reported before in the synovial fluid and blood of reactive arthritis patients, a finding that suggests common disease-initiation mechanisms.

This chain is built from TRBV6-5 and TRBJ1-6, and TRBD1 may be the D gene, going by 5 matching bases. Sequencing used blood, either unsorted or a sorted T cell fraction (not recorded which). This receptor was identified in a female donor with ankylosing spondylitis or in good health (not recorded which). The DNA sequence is TGTGCCAGCAGTTACGCCCGACAGAAAGTTAATTCACCCCTCCACTTT. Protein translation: CASSYARQKVNSPLHF.